One T cell receptor beta chain is described in this entry. The antigen remains undetermined. Researchers prepared the TRB cDNA libraries using 5' RACE with UMI labels. No DNA is given; TCRdb re-called the 5' RACE reads and lists each CDR3 protein once. The sample totals 70,000 to 95,000 distinct CDR3 sequences. The sample originates from a study of CXCR3-negative and CXCR3-positive naive CD8 T cells. The authors gated naive CD8+ T cells as CD45RO-CCR7+CD27+CD95-. CDR3 size: 18 residues. Germline V lookup: CDR1 SQVTM, CDR2 ANQGSEA. Study outcomes and limitations: Naive subsets had comparable surface CD5, so TRB CDR3 properties gauged TCR strength. Naive CXCR3-positive cells had TRB CDR3s more hydrophobic than those of CXCR3-negative naive cells.

This sequence originates from a human donor in good health. Some clones in this sample may be carry-over from other donors' samples. Material for sequencing was naive CXCR3- CD8+ T cells from blood. As for subset: CD45RO-CCR7+CD27+CD95- naive CD8+ T cells lacking CXCR3 (TNR3-). This chain links TRBV29-1 with TRBJ2-6; TCRdb lists TRBD2, though no DNA is available to test this call. Here the CDR3 reads CSVELAGDIFSGANVLTF.